This TCR beta chain stems from a study of tumor-infiltrating lymphocytes in primary liver carcinoma. Study-wide results and caveats: When set against blood, tumors had a significantly higher top-250-clone fraction (p = 0.039). Pairs comparing tumor with adjacent tissue or blood overlapped less than pairs drawn from tumor regions. No more than about 8-24% of top clones could be seen in all five tumor regions.

From unsorted bulk tissue weighing about 18-30 mg, DNA and RNA were co-extracted. Samples were taken from five separate regions of every tumor. For this clonotype: The antigen is not known. The junction departs from the called germline gene at one end, perhaps through a read error.

Germline-derived CDR1 and CDR2 are SGHRS and YFSETQ. The CDR3 length is 17 residues. Priming with a constant-region primer yielded TCR beta cDNA from 400 to 500 ng total RNA. Construction of TCR beta libraries relied on three successive nested multiplex PCR rounds employing slightly modified ARM-PCR. With TRBV1-TRBV30 forward primers and a C-beta reverse primer, the first two PCR rounds were run for about 10 cycles each. TCRdb called the multiplex PCR reads again in MiXCR, with one record for every CDR3 protein. The sample contains 45,000 to 65,000 distinct CDR3 sequences, over 65% of which appear only once.

The clonotype was recovered from a man in his forties with primary liver carcinoma and hepatitis B virus infection. The sample was liver tumor tissue from sampling region 5. Subset noted: tumor region T5, tumor centre. The chain links TRBV5-1 to TRBJ2-2, with 11 positions matching TRBD2. Here the CDR3 DNA reads TGCGCTAGCAGCTTCGGAACTAGCGGGAGGAACACCGGGGAGCTGTTTTTT. It is translated as CASSFGTSGRNTGELFF.